This T cell receptor (beta chain) comes out of a study of tumor-infiltrating lymphocytes in primary liver carcinoma. Regarding the study as a whole: Significantly greater top-250-clone fractions characterized tumors relative to blood (p = 0.039). Merely some 7.5-25% of top clones spanned all five tumor regions.

The study co-extracted DNA and RNA from around 20-30 mg of unsorted bulk tissue. Enrolled patients were chronically infected with HBV and treatment-naive. The researchers produced TCR beta cDNA from roughly 500 ng total RNA with a constant-region primer. Three-round nested multiplex PCR performed with slightly modified ARM-PCR produced the TCR beta libraries. Rounds one and two of PCR, each of roughly 10 cycles, were primed with TRBV1-TRBV30 forward primers and a C-beta reverse primer. In TCRdb, the multiplex PCR reads were re-called with MiXCR into one record per CDR3 protein. The sample carries roughly 120,000 distinct CDR3 sequences, roughly three fifths recorded once. With regard to this clonotype: Its antigen remains unknown.

Germline V gene lookup returns CDR1 SGHDT and CDR2 YYEEEE. Between the trimmed V and J ends, which lost 4 bases and 9 bases, there was a span of 20 bases. The CDR3 length is 16 residues. This chain uses TRBV5-6 with TRBJ2-6, with D uncertain. Sample: liver tumor tissue from sampling region 3. Subset: tumor region T3, left-lateral pole. This TCR was sampled from an older woman with primary liver carcinoma and hepatitis B virus infection. The CDR3: CASSRVARQLVNVLTF. In DNA form, the CDR3 reads TGTGCCAGCAGCCGTGTTGCGAGGCAATTGGTCAACGTCCTGACTTTC.